This TCR beta chain came from a study of CD8 T cells in Susac syndrome. With random hexamers, roughly 0.45 to 1 ug RNA was reverse transcribed. The authors amplified TCR beta CDR3 across 54 Vbeta and 13 Jbeta using immunoSEQ multiplex PCR. TCRdb fed the immunoSEQ multiplex PCR reads into MiXCR, producing one record per CDR3 protein. Among about 160,000 distinct CDR3 sequences listed, 90% to 95% were seen once. Sequencing was performed on CD4+ T cells from PBMCs. The receptor was isolated from a human donor in good health.

The CDR3 sequence: CASSPAAGWDYYGYTF. The CDR3 coding sequence is TGTGCCAGTAGTCCTGCCGCAGGGTGGGACTACTATGGCTACACCTTC. This chain uses TRBV19 with TRBJ1-2; D may be TRBD1 (5 bases). Germline V lookup: CDR1 LNHDA, CDR2 SQIVND (reference sequence). The CDR3 covers 16 residues. V was pared by 5 bases and J by 3 bases, with 19 bases between.